A selection of T cell receptor beta chains follows, all from one sample in a study of T cells expressing NK-cell markers. TCRdb reprocessed the 5' RACE reads and keeps a single row for each CDR3 protein, giving no DNA. This listing includes roughly 280,000 distinct CDR3 sequences. Source material: blood T cells: a sorted CD56 or NKG2C T cell subset, CD4+ or CD8+ T cells, or bulk PBMC T cells (not recorded which). The origin of the receptors is a man younger than 35 in good health. Each CDR3 is given with its conserved first and last residue. Each record gives: V gene, J gene, CDR3 protein.

>TRBV12-3/TRBV12-4|TRBJ1-1
CASSSKGRREVSTEAFF
>TRBV7-2|TRBJ2-7
CASSRAGSYEQYF
>TRBV12-3/TRBV12-4|TRBJ2-7
CASGPDTYEQYF
>TRBV30|TRBJ1-1
CAWIHYRDAFF
>TRBV3-1|TRBJ1-2
CASSQANGGYTF
>TRBV29-1|TRBJ2-1
CSVGLTGYNEQFF
>TRBV7-8|TRBJ2-7
CASSLARGTSYEQYF
>TRBV20-1|TRBJ2-1
CSVHISHGNEQFF
>TRBV18|TRBJ2-4
CASSPVQGLAKNIQYF
>TRBV12-3/TRBV12-4|TRBJ2-1
CASSTGTGRLNEQFF
>TRBV5-5|TRBJ2-1
CASSPNPSGQPTNEQFF
>TRBV12-3/TRBV12-4|TRBJ2-3
CASGILGVITQYF
>TRBV12-3/TRBV12-4|TRBJ2-2
CASSWRSRTGELFF
>TRBV5-6|TRBJ1-1
CASSLQQREAFF
>TRBV7-9|TRBJ2-7
CASSPGTPAYEQYF
>TRBV23-1|TRBJ1-5
CASSEDRVNQPQHF
>TRBV6-1|TRBJ2-3
CASSEAGRQAVVKDTQYF
>TRBV5-1|TRBJ2-3
CASSPRGITSTDTQYF
>TRBV29-1|TRBJ2-4
CSVAPGDIQYF
>TRBV29-1|TRBJ2-4
CSVEGGGTIQYF
>TRBV19|TRBJ2-1
CASSILAGGGYNEQFF
>TRBV6-5|TRBJ1-2
CASGQAGGYTF
>TRBV28|TRBJ2-1
CASSFGGRAPYNEQFF
>TRBV5-1|TRBJ2-2
CASRVSGNTGELFF
>TRBV20-1|TRBJ1-5
CSARGAGQGPDQPQHF
>TRBV12-3/TRBV12-4|TRBJ1-2
CASSYQVGGYTF
>TRBV5-4|TRBJ1-2
CASSQPTEYGYTF
>TRBV5-1|TRBJ2-1
CASSLGPGQGDEQFF
>TRBV29-1|TRBJ2-5
CSVDRGIEETQYF
>TRBV30|TRBJ2-2
CAWYTRLAGLTGELFF
>TRBV5-1|TRBJ2-1
CASSLEVARINEQFF
>TRBV15|TRBJ2-7
CATSSRFGLAYEQYF
>TRBV7-9|TRBJ2-5
CASSDRGYQETQYF
>TRBV5-1|TRBJ2-7
CASSPTGVGSGTYEQYF
>TRBV20-1|TRBJ2-1
CSARLPGLDYEQFF
>TRBV20-1|TRBJ2-3
CSARTIRDFSTDTQYF
>TRBV20-1|TRBJ2-7
CSSSGTPRSSYEQYF